This entry concerns a single T cell receptor (beta chain). The antigen is unknown. This record comes from a study of beta chain features in type 1 diabetes. Study-level background: Healthy donors resembled patients in age, gender and cell yields.

Of the isolated RNA, all was reverse transcribed, and so the sequenced material was expressed TCRB transcripts. Sequenced by immunoSEQ multiplex PCR; TCRdb stores in-frame clones only, minus some. The table records 200,000 to 250,000 clones, 11% to 15% of them present only once. Study-wide results and limits: PCR might favor shorter templates, but any such skew would affect patients and controls equally. Among type 1 diabetes patients, VDJ junctions had fewer insertions and more deletions. The naive, central memory and Treg TCRB repertoires showed an apparent similarity that was greater among patients than among healthy donors.

V lost 3 bases to trimming and J lost 0 bases, with 13 bases between them. Germline assignment: CDR1 SGHRS and CDR2 YFSETQ. The CDR3 spans 17 residues. Sample: naive CD4+ T cells from blood. The chain couples TRBV5-1 to TRBJ2-6; tentatively, D is TRBD1 (6 bases). The origin of this receptor is a woman in her forties in good health. The CDR3 sequence: CASSYRLQGSGANVLTF. The DNA for the CDR3 is TGCGCCAGCAGCTACCGCTTACAGGGCTCTGGGGCCAACGTCCTGACTTTC. Based on the CDR3 plus reference TRBV5-1 and TRBJ2-6, the full variable domain is KAGVTQTPRYLIKTRGQQVTLSCSPISGHRSVSWYQQTPGQGLQFLFEYFSETQRNKGNFPGRFSGRQFSNSRSEMNVSTLELGDSALYLCASSYRLQGSGANVLTFGAGSRLTVL.